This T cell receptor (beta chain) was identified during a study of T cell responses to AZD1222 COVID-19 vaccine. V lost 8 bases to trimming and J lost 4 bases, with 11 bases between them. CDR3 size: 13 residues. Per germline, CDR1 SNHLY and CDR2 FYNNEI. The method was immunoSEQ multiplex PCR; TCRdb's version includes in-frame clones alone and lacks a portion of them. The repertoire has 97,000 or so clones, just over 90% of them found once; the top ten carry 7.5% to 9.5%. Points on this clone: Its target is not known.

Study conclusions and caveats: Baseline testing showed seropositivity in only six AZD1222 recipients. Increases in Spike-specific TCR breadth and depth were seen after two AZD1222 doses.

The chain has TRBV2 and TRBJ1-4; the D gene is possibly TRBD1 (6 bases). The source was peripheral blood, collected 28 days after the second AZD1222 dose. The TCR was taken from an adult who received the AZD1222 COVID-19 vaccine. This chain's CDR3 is CASARGGNEKLFF. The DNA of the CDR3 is TGTGCCAGCGCAAGGGGGGGTAATGAAAAACTGTTTTTT.